The rows below give T cell receptor beta chains drawn from one sample of a study of Ad26.COV2.S vaccination and SARS-CoV-2 variants. Libraries were prepared by immunoSEQ multiplex PCR; TCRdb keeps only in-frame clonotypes and omits some of them. Among roughly 380,000 clones listed, about 90% were seen once. Sequences were derived from peripheral blood, sampled after recovery from COVID-19. These receptors were collected from a human donor who had recovered from COVID-19. CDR3s leave out the opening cysteine and the closing phenylalanine or tryptophan.

TRBV27	TRBJ1-2	12	AGIRDRGVYGYT
TRBV15	TRBJ1-1	11	ATSREGSTEAF
TRBV11-3	TRBJ1-1	11	ASSSRDSTEAF
TRBV2	TRBJ1-5	15	ASQSDGPGGGNQPQH
TRBV6-5	TRBJ1-2	13	ASSLYRTMNYGYT
TRBV19	TRBJ1-1	13	ASSIGGAGGTEAF
TRBV5-1	TRBJ2-7	12	ASSLGQEGYEQY
TRBV10-2	TRBJ2-7	11	ASTSGGTYEQY
TRBV7-3	TRBJ1-2	13	ASSPRGTIGQGYT
TRBV19	TRBJ2-7	15	ASSPLVGGGATYEQY
TRBV2	TRBJ2-3	14	ASNRPSGGGPDTQY
TRBV9	TRBJ1-1	14	ASSVAPAGGNTEAF
TRBV13	TRBJ2-7	12	ASSSLAGGREQY
TRBV6-2/TRBV6-3	TRBJ1-1	11	ASSLGHYTEAF
TRBV7-8	TRBJ1-1	12	ASSLAVMNTEAF
TRBV4-1	TRBJ2-7	14	ASSQVAGTASYEQY
TRBV21-1	TRBJ1-6	18	ASSIKPGQSPFSYNSPLH
TRBV14	TRBJ1-2	11	ASSPGPLYGYT
TRBV6-5	TRBJ1-1	12	ASRIQGGDTEAF
TRBV7-8	TRBJ2-2	17	ASSPLGLALNPNTGELF
TRBV9	TRBJ2-3	14	ASSVVEGGLTDTQY
TRBV5-1	TRBJ1-4	12	ASSSDTTNEKLF
TRBV7-9	TRBJ1-6	12	ASSPTGTGSPLH
TRBV7-9	TRBJ2-4	14	ASSYTSGAFKNIQY
TRBV20-1	TRBJ1-2	12	SASPIPGQGAET
TRBV19	TRBJ1-1	19	ASSIDHGVGRGRTMNTEAF
TRBV11-2	TRBJ1-1	11	ASSFLRNTEAF
TRBV9	TRBJ1-2	13	ASSVGDRGRDGYT
TRBV19	TRBJ2-1	16	ASSQRERLAGGRYEQF
TRBV7-8	TRBJ2-3	13	ASSLSVASTDTQY
TRBV29-1	TRBJ2-7	10	SVDPGAYEQY
TRBV6-5	TRBJ1-2	10	ASRGGHYGYT
TRBV14	TRBJ1-1	11	ASREGQYTEAF
TRBV15	TRBJ2-3	11	ATSRPELDTQY
TRBV11-1	TRBJ2-1	13	ASIASTGGLTEQF
TRBV6-5	TRBJ2-7	12	ASSYSAREYEQY
TRBV13	TRBJ1-1	13	ASSQRTAIGTEAF
TRBV6-4	TRBJ2-6	15	ASSDGGAGSGANVLT
TRBV6-5	TRBJ1-5	12	ASSPRRGNQPQH
TRBV5-1	TRBJ2-1	12	ASSLGFGDNEQF
TRBV6-5	TRBJ1-5	11	ASSYDINQPQH
TRBV19	TRBJ2-7	12	ASSNRDRGWEQY
TRBV9	TRBJ2-1	14	ASSVYLAGPYNEQF
TRBV7-6	TRBJ2-7	14	ASSPRTGTGAHEQY
TRBV5-1	TRBJ1-4	14	ASSLARAGTNEKLF
TRBV5-6	TRBJ2-7	12	ASSVGQGRYEQY